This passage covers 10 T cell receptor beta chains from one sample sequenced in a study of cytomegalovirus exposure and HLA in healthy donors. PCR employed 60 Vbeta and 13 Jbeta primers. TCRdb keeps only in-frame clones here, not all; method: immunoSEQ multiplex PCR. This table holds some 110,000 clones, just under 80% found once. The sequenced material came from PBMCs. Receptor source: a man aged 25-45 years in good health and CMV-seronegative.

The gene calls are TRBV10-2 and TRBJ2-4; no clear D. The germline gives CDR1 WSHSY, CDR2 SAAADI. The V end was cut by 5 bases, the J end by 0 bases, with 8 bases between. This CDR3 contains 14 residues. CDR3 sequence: CASSRAQAKNIQYF. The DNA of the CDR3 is TGCGCCAGCAGTCGAGCCCAAGCCAAAAACATTCAGTACTTC.

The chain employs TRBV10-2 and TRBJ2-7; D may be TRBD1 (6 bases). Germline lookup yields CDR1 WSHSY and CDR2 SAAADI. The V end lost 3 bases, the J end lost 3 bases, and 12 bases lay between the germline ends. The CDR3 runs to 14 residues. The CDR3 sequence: CASSETGLNYEQYF. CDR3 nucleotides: TGCGCCAGCAGTGAAACAGGGTTAAACTACGAGCAGTACTTC.

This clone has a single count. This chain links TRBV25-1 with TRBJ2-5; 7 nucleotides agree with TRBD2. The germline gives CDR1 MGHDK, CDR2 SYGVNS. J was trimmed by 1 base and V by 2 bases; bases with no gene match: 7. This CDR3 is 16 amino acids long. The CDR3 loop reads CASSERGSVLQETQYF. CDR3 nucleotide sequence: TGTGCCAGCAGTGAACGCGGGAGCGTACTCCAAGAGACCCAGTACTTC. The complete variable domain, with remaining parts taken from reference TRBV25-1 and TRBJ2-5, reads EADIYQTPRYLVIGTGKKITLECSQTMGHDKMYWYQQDPGMELHLIHYSYGVNSTEKGDLSSESTVSRIRTEHFPLTLESARPSHTSQYLCASSERGSVLQETQYFGPGTRLLVL.

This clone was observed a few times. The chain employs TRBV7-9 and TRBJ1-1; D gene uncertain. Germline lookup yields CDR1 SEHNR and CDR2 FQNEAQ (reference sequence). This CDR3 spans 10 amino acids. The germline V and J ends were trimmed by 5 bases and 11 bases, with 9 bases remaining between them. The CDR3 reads CASSPLFAFF. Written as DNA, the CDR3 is TGTGCCAGCAGCCCCCTGTTCGCTTTCTTT.

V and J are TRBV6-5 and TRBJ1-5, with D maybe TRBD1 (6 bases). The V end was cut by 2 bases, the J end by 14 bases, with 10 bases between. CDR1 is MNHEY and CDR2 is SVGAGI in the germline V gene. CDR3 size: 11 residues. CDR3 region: CASSYAGAEHF. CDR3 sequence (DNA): TGTGCCAGCAGTTACGCGGGGGCTGAGCATTTT.

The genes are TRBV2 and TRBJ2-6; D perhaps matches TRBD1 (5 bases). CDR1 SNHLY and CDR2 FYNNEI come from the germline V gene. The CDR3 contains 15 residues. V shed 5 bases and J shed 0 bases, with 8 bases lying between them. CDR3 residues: CASSWGGSGANVLTF. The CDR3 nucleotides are TGTGCCAGCAGTTGGGGCGGCTCTGGGGCCAACGTCCTGACTTTC.

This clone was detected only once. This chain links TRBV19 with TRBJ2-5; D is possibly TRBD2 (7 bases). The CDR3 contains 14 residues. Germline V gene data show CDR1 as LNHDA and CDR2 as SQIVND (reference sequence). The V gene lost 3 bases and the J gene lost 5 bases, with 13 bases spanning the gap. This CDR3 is CASSIWGGAETQYF. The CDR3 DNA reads TGTGCCAGTAGTATCTGGGGGGGCGCGGAGACCCAGTACTTC.

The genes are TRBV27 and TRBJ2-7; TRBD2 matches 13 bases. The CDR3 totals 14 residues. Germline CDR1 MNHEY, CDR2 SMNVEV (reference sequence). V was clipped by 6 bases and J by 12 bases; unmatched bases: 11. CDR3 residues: CASSSGTSGIRLYF. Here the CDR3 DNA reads TGTGCCAGCAGCTCCGGGACTAGCGGGATTCGCTTGTACTTC.

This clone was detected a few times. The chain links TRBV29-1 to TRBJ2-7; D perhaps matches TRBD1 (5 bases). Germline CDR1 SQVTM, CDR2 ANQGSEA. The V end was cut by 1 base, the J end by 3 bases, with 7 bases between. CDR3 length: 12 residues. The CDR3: CSVEATDYEQYF. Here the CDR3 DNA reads TGCAGCGTTGAAGCGACAGACTACGAGCAGTACTTC.

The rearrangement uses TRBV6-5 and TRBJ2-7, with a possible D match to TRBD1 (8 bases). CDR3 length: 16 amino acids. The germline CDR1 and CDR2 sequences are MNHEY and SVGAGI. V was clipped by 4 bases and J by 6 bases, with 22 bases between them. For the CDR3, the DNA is TGTGCCAGCAGTTTAGGGCGACAGGGGACGGGAGGCGAGCAGTACTTC. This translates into CASSLGRQGTGGEQYF.